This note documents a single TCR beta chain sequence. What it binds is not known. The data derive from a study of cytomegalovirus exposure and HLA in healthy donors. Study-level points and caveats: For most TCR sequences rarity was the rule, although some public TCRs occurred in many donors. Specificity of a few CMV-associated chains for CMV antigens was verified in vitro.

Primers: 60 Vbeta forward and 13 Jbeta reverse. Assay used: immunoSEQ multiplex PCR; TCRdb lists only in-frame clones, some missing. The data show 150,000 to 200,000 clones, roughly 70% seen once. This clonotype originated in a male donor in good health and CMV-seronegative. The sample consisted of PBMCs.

The DNA of the CDR3 is TGTGCCAGCATAAAGGACAGGACCCGTCCTGGAGAGCAGTACTTC. Encoded protein: CASIKDRTRPGEQYF. V gene TRBV6-5 combines with J gene TRBJ2-5; 7 bases align to TRBD1. This CDR3 region has 15 residues. V lost 7 bases, J lost 11 bases, and 19 bases stayed unmatched. The V gene's germline CDR1 is MNHEY and CDR2 SVGAGI.